This T cell receptor (beta chain) was retrieved from a study of cytomegalovirus exposure and HLA in healthy donors. Background on the study: As an earlier analysis found, roughly 180 million T cells yielded 90 million to 140 million unique TCR beta sequences.

This clone has only a few counts. The antigen remains undetermined. Study conclusions and caveats: DRB1 had the most TCR associations and HLA-C the fewest, a later analysis found, with rates varying by HLA locus. The dataset shows that most TCR sequences were rare, while some public TCRs occurred in many donors.

As for the donors, each was a healthy bone marrow donor. The CDR3 covers 14 residues. J was trimmed by 7 bases and V by 6 bases; bases with no gene match: 11. From germline, CDR1 is MDHEN and CDR2 SYDVKM. With 60 Vbeta and 13 Jbeta primers, the PCR was carried out. The table came from immunoSEQ multiplex PCR; TCRdb's copy has only in-frame clones and leaves some out. This table has about 270,000 clones, 72% appearing once. The V and J genes are TRBV28 and TRBJ1-2; 7 nucleotides match TRBD1. The receptor was derived from a female donor in good health and CMV-seronegative. The specimen was PBMCs. CDR3 nucleotide sequence: TGTGCCAGCAGCCAGACAGGGAGACGTAGTGGCTACACCTTC. Translated: CASSQTGRRSGYTF.